The table lists the clone carrying this T cell receptor beta chain with a few counts. Its antigen is as yet unknown. TCRdb's copy holds only in-frame clones and misses some; the assay was immunoSEQ multiplex PCR. This repertoire shows roughly 150,000 clones, approximately 89% found once; its top ten account for 0.69%. The data were taken from a study of cytomegalovirus exposure and HLA in healthy donors. Points from the study as a whole: Both high specificity and high sensitivity reportedly marked the classifier's diagnosis of cytomegalovirus status.

The CDR3 is 15 residues long. V was shortened by 5 bases and J by 2 bases, with 13 bases between the two germline ends. Germline CDR1 reads MNHNY; CDR2 reads SVGAGI (reference sequence). J is TRBJ1-5 and V is TRBV6-6, with D perhaps TRBD1 (5 bases). This TCR was recovered from a man aged 18 to 30 in good health and CMV-seronegative. The material sequenced was PBMCs. The DNA of the CDR3 is TGTGCCAGCAGTAGGACGGGGGTTGGCAATCAGCCCCAGCATTTT. It specifies CASSRTGVGNQPQHF.